This TCR beta chain was recovered during a study of PD-L1 blockade in urothelial cancer. Each PCR reaction had synthetic TCR analog templates spiked into it. Sequencing used immunoSEQ multiplex PCR; TCRdb keeps in-frame clones, though not all of them. The repertoire holds 90,000 or so clones, about 90% seen once, with 1.5% to 2% in the top ten. Regarding time point: pretreatment peripheral blood. The germline V gene has CDR1 KGHSH and CDR2 LQKENI. The CDR3 covers 15 residues. The V end lost 1 base, the J end lost 4 bases, and 11 bases lay between the germline ends. V gene TRBV18 combines with J gene TRBJ1-5; no definite D call. Sequences were derived from PBMCs, sampled around atezolizumab (anti-PD-L1) treatment. The source is a man aged 60 to 69 with urothelial cancer. The CDR3 region is CASSPHAGNNQPQHF. CDR3 DNA sequence: TGTGCCAGCTCACCACACGCAGGCAATAATCAGCCCCAGCATTTT. The entire variable domain, with the rest obtained from reference TRBV18 and TRBJ1-5, is as follows: NAGVMQNPRHLVRRRGQEARLRCSPMKGHSHVYWYRQLPEEGLKFMVYLQKENIIDESGMPKERFSAEFPKEGPSILRIQQVVRGDSAAYFCASSPHAGNNQPQHFGDGTRLSIL.